The sequence of this TCR beta chain was determined in a study of cytomegalovirus exposure and HLA in healthy donors. This clone occurred a few times. Its antigen is not known. Whole-study findings and limits: An analysis done earlier found most TCR beta V segments productive about 87% or about 30% of the time. Despite most TCR sequences being rare, some public TCRs occurred in many donors. Indistinguishable V segments, including TRBV6-2 and TRBV6-3, were excluded. Cytomegalovirus association was listed for 164 TCR beta chains.

The germline gives CDR1 MDHEN, CDR2 SYDVKM. The CDR3 sequence is 10 residues long. Trimming removed 4 bases from V and 7 bases from J, with 4 bases in between. This PCR relied on a set of 60 Vbeta primers and 13 Jbeta primers. The protocol was immunoSEQ multiplex PCR, while the TCRdb copy is restricted to in-frame clones and leaves out a portion. The sample contains about 130,000 clones, over 15% of which appear only once. The sample comprised PBMCs. The rearrangement joins TRBV28 to TRBJ1-2; D uncertain. This sequence originates from a female donor in good health and CMV-seropositive. CDR3 DNA sequence: TGTGCCAGCAGTTACATTGGCTACACCTTC. Translated: CASSYIGYTF.